The rows below give T cell receptor beta chains drawn from one sample of a study of response to subunit inactivated influenza vaccine. TCRdb reanalysed the RT-PCR reads using MiXCR and keeps one entry per CDR3 protein. The sample consists of hundreds of thousands of distinct CDR3 sequences, approximately 9.9% of them appearing once. The source material was PBMCs from blood, sampled roughly 47 days after vaccination. Every receptor here comes from a man aged 50 to 59 who received an inactivated influenza vaccine. Each CDR3 is given with its conserved first and last residue. Each record gives: clone size, CDR3 length, J gene, V gene, D gene, CDR3 protein, CDR3 DNA. D genes are given only for firm matches. Rows give clone size only sometimes, using once, few, many, or a class for an expanded clone.

clone size: few; CDR3 length: 16; J gene: TRBJ1-2; V gene: TRBV28; D gene: TRBD1; CDR3 protein: CASSPKDRVANYGYTF; CDR3 DNA: TGTGCCAGCAGTCCCAAAGACAGGGTAGCTAACTATGGCTACACCTTC
clone size: many; CDR3 length: 15; J gene: TRBJ1-2; V gene: TRBV3-1; D gene: NA; CDR3 protein: CASSHVTGGPYGYTF; CDR3 DNA: TGTGCCAGCAGCCACGTCACGGGAGGGCCGTATGGCTACACCTTC
clone size: NA; CDR3 length: 18; J gene: TRBJ2-1; V gene: TRBV14; D gene: TRBD2; CDR3 protein: CASSQYPIGRSGYNEQFF; CDR3 DNA: TGTGCCAGCAGCCAATATCCAATCGGGAGGAGCGGGTACAATGAGCAGTTCTTC
clone size: NA; CDR3 length: 13; J gene: TRBJ2-1; V gene: TRBV20-1; D gene: NA; CDR3 protein: CSARGLRVDEQFF; CDR3 DNA: TGCAGTGCTAGGGGGTTGCGGGTGGATGAGCAGTTCTTC
clone size: few; CDR3 length: 15; J gene: TRBJ1-1; V gene: TRBV5-1; D gene: NA; CDR3 protein: CASSLRVTPNTEAFF; CDR3 DNA: TGCGCCAGCAGCTTGCGGGTCACTCCCAACACTGAAGCTTTCTTT
clone size: many; CDR3 length: 14; J gene: TRBJ2-7; V gene: TRBV7-3; D gene: TRBD1; CDR3 protein: CASSLAGTGYEQYF; CDR3 DNA: TGTGCCAGCAGCTTAGCCGGGACAGGCTACGAGCAGTACTTC
clone size: many; CDR3 length: 17; J gene: TRBJ1-3; V gene: TRBV6-5; D gene: NA; CDR3 protein: CASSYFAGRGPGNTIYF; CDR3 DNA: TGTGCCAGCAGTTACTTCGCCGGGCGAGGACCTGGAAACACCATATATTTT
clone size: few; CDR3 length: 10; J gene: TRBJ2-1; V gene: TRBV3-1; D gene: NA; CDR3 protein: CASSQVDQFF; CDR3 DNA: TGTGCCAGCAGCCAGGTGGATCAGTTCTTC
clone size: NA; CDR3 length: 13; J gene: TRBJ1-1; V gene: TRBV24-1; D gene: NA; CDR3 protein: CATRVSMNTEAFF; CDR3 DNA: TGTGCCACCAGAGTGTCCATGAACACTGAAGCTTTCTTT
clone size: NA; CDR3 length: 14; J gene: TRBJ2-5; V gene: TRBV20-1; D gene: NA; CDR3 protein: CSASRAVNSETQYF; CDR3 DNA: TGCAGTGCTAGCAGAGCGGTGAATTCTGAGACCCAGTACTTC
clone size: many; CDR3 length: 14; J gene: TRBJ2-3; V gene: TRBV4-3; D gene: NA; CDR3 protein: CASSQDPSSGTQYF; CDR3 DNA: TGCGCCAGCAGCCAAGATCCTAGCTCGGGTACGCAGTATTTT
clone size: NA; CDR3 length: 15; J gene: TRBJ1-1; V gene: TRBV5-1; D gene: TRBD1; CDR3 protein: CTSKYRDRGNTEAFF; CDR3 DNA: TGCACCAGCAAATACCGGGACAGGGGGAACACTGAAGCTTTCTTT
clone size: NA; CDR3 length: 14; J gene: TRBJ2-2; V gene: TRBV5-1; D gene: NA; CDR3 protein: CASSLDRATGELFF; CDR3 DNA: TGCGCCAGCAGCTTGGATAGGGCCACCGGGGAGCTGTTTTTT
clone size: many; CDR3 length: 15; J gene: TRBJ1-4; V gene: TRBV12-3/TRBV12-4; D gene: TRBD1; CDR3 protein: CASSSARDRAEKLFF; CDR3 DNA: TGTGCCAGCAGTTCCGCCCGGGACAGGGCTGAAAAACTGTTTTTT
clone size: NA; CDR3 length: 12; J gene: TRBJ2-7; V gene: TRBV29-1; D gene: NA; CDR3 protein: CSVEKQGGEQYF; CDR3 DNA: TGCAGCGTTGAAAAGCAGGGAGGCGAGCAGTACTTC
clone size: NA; CDR3 length: 16; J gene: TRBJ2-5; V gene: TRBV20-1; D gene: NA; CDR3 protein: CSARGSGERSEETQYF; CDR3 DNA: TGCAGTGCTAGGGGGTCGGGGGAACGTTCCGAAGAGACCCAGTACTTC
clone size: NA; CDR3 length: 15; J gene: TRBJ2-1; V gene: TRBV18; D gene: NA; CDR3 protein: CASSQTDIGTSEQFF; CDR3 DNA: TGTGCCAGCTCACAGACGGACATAGGTACGTCGGAGCAGTTCTTC
clone size: few; CDR3 length: 17; J gene: TRBJ2-5; V gene: TRBV28; D gene: NA; CDR3 protein: CASSLLTYTGTQETQYF; CDR3 DNA: TGTGCCAGCAGTTTACTCACCTACACAGGGACCCAAGAGACCCAGTACTTC
clone size: NA; CDR3 length: 12; J gene: TRBJ1-2; V gene: TRBV12-3/TRBV12-4; D gene: TRBD1; CDR3 protein: CASTQGVYGYTF; CDR3 DNA: TGTGCCAGCACCCAGGGGGTATATGGCTACACCTTC
clone size: NA; CDR3 length: 15; J gene: TRBJ2-1; V gene: TRBV18; D gene: TRBD1; CDR3 protein: CASSPTGGANYEQFF; CDR3 DNA: TGTGCCAGCTCACCGACAGGGGGCGCGAACTATGAGCAGTTCTTC
clone size: NA; CDR3 length: 15; J gene: TRBJ2-1; V gene: TRBV5-1; D gene: NA; CDR3 protein: CASSLLIRRYNEQFF; CDR3 DNA: TGCGCCAGCAGCTTGTTGATTAGGCGGTACAATGAGCAGTTCTTC
clone size: many; CDR3 length: 15; J gene: TRBJ2-5; V gene: TRBV11-1; D gene: NA; CDR3 protein: CASSLMSGAEETQYF; CDR3 DNA: TGTGCCAGCAGCTTAATGTCTGGAGCGGAAGAGACCCAGTACTTC
clone size: many; CDR3 length: 14; J gene: TRBJ2-7; V gene: TRBV6-2/TRBV6-3; D gene: TRBD1; CDR3 protein: CASSPGQTSYEQYF; CDR3 DNA: TGTGCCAGCAGCCCGGGACAGACCTCCTACGAGCAGTACTTC